This T cell receptor (beta chain) was sequenced for a study of T cell repertoires in ileal Crohn's disease. Findings and caveats of the study: Mucosal expansions were suggested to be mainly CD8 T cells.

V shed 5 bases, J shed 3 bases, and the junction held 8 bases outside the gene matches. The germline CDR1 and CDR2 sequences are SGDLS and YYNGEE. The CDR3 spans 16 residues. Concerning this clone itself: The antigen is not known.

Sequencing used immunoSEQ multiplex PCR; TCRdb keeps in-frame clones, though not all of them. Here the sample spans roughly 18,000 clones, over 80% being singletons. Sequencing was performed on ileal tissue. The chain joins TRBV9 to TRBJ2-6; 7 bases match TRBD1. The clonotype was recovered from an adult with Crohn's disease. CDR3 loop: CASSKSTGVGANVLTF. DNA for the CDR3: TGTGCCAGCAGTAAATCTACAGGGGTTGGGGCCAACGTCCTGACTTTC.